The 31 T cell receptor beta chains reported below all come from one sample, sequenced in a study of T cell repertoires in cytomegalovirus infection. TCRdb fed the reads into MiXCR, producing one record per CDR3 protein. Among 360,000 or so distinct CDR3 sequences listed, about 35% were seen once. Antigens for these TCRs are unknown. This specimen consisted of cultured PBMCs, obtained from culture after CMV antigen stimulation. These receptors were taken from a human donor in good health (CMV status not recorded). Some clones in this sample may be carry-over from other donors' samples.

This clonotype was seen more than once but under ten times. Here the CDR3 DNA reads TGTGCCAGCCGAACCCAAGTCGGGACAGGGTTTTTTGGGGAGCTGTTTTTT. This encodes CASRTQVGTGFFGELFF. The J gene is TRBJ2-2, the V gene TRBV27, with 9 bases aligning to TRBD1. The CDR3 loop spans 17 amino acids. J lost 8 bases, V lost 8 bases, and 18 bases had no gene match. Germline lookup yields CDR1 MNHEY and CDR2 SMNVEV (reference sequence).

This clonotype came up a few times. The V and J genes are TRBV7-3 and TRBJ2-7; TRBD2 aligns across 9 bases. Germline loops: CDR1 SGHTA, CDR2 FQGTGA. V was clipped by 4 bases and J by 2 bases; unmatched bases: 6. The CDR3 consists of 15 residues. CDR3 in amino acids: CASSSLGGGAYEQYF. The CDR3 DNA follows: TGTGCCAGCAGCTCTTTGGGCGGGGGGGCCTACGAGCAGTACTTC.

V usage is TRBV6-2 or TRBV6-3 and J usage is TRBJ1-6; possibly TRBD1 for D (5 bases). Germline CDR1 MNHEY, CDR2 SVGEGT. The CDR3 has 17 residues. The germline V and J ends were trimmed by 6 bases and 4 bases, with 19 bases remaining between them. CDR3 residues: CASSLRDRLGYNSPLHF. The CDR3 DNA is TGTGCCAGCAGCCTCCGGGACCGCCTGGGGTATAATTCACCCCTCCACTTT.

This sequence joins TRBV6-1 and TRBJ1-5; D is uncertain. V was shortened by 5 bases and J by 5 bases, with 4 bases between the two germline ends. This CDR3 region has 11 residues. CDR1 is MNHNS and CDR2 is SASEGT in the germline V gene. CDR3 sequence: CASSIYQPQHF. CDR3 nucleotides: TGTGCCAGCAGTATCTATCAGCCCCAGCATTTT.

The gene calls are TRBV7-6 and TRBJ1-1, with 9 positions matching TRBD1. The CDR3 length is 13 residues. Trimming took 5 bases from V and 4 from J; bases not matched to a gene: 2. Looked up from germline, CDR1 is SGHVS and CDR2 is FNYEAQ. The CDR3 is CASSKGQGTEAFF. The CDR3 DNA follows: TGTGCCAGCAGCAAGGGACAGGGCACTGAAGCTTTCTTT.

This chain connects TRBV19 to TRBJ2-1; TRBD1 matches at 7 bases. The CDR3 is 16 residues long. Per the germline V gene, CDR1 is LNHDA and CDR2 is SQIVND (reference sequence). The V and J ends lost 6 bases and 2 bases, in that order; junction bases with no gene match: 10. CDR3 DNA sequence: TGTGCCAGTAGCCTAACCGACAGGGTCACCTACAATGAGCAGTTCTTC. It translates to CASSLTDRVTYNEQFF.

The genes are TRBV7-2 and TRBJ2-1, with no clear D. This CDR3 is 13 amino acids long. Between the trimmed V and J ends, which lost 5 bases and 8 bases, there was a span of 13 bases. CDR1 is SGHTA and CDR2 is FQGNSA in the germline V gene. The CDR3 loop is CASSRRSTHEQFF. CDR3 DNA sequence: TGTGCCAGCAGCCGCCGATCGACCCATGAGCAGTTCTTC. The whole variable domain, remainder taken from reference TRBV7-2 and TRBJ2-1, is GAGVSQSPSNKVTEKGKDVELRCDPISGHTALYWYRQSLGQGLEFLIYFQGNSAPDKSGLPSDRFSAERTGGSVSTLTIQRTQQEDSAVYLCASSRRSTHEQFFGPGTRLTVL.

Turning to this clonotype: No DNA is shown, since the ends of the CDR3 on it are uncertain; the CDR3 is the one TCRdb lists. V is TRBV7-5 and J is TRBJ1-2; TRBD1 is taken as the D call from the table, unchecked against the DNA. TRBV7-5 is annotated as a pseudogene. The CDR3 extends over 20 residues, inclusive of both ends. Here the CDR3 reads CISVPEAYPWRDRGSRGYTF.

This clonotype appeared once. V gene TRBV19 combines with J gene TRBJ2-1, with D perhaps assigned TRBD1 or TRBD2 (5 bases each). CDR1 is LNHDA and CDR2 is SQIVND in the germline V gene (reference sequence). There are 15 residues in the CDR3. Trimming shortened V by 1 base and J by 4 bases, and 11 bases separated the two germline ends. This CDR3 is CASSIASGTYNEQFF. The CDR3, as DNA: TGTGCCAGTAGTATAGCATCCGGGACGTACAATGAGCAGTTCTTC.

The V and J genes are TRBV19 and TRBJ2-1; 13 positions agree with TRBD2. The CDR3 consists of 15 residues. Per germline, CDR1 LNHDA and CDR2 SQIVND (reference sequence). The V and J ends lost 8 bases and 7 bases, in that order; junction bases with no gene match: 8. The DNA of the CDR3 is TGTGCCAGTCGACCGGGACTAGCGGGAAATAATGAGCAGTTCTTC. Translation: CASRPGLAGNNEQFF.

V gene TRBV7-2 combines with J gene TRBJ2-3; no reliable D call. CDR3 length: 11 residues. In germline, CDR1 is SGHTA, CDR2 FQGNSA. Deletions cut 5 bases from V and 8 bases from J, with 8 bases between. CDR3 sequence reads: CASSPLSTQYF. The CDR3 DNA reads TGTGCCAGCAGCCCACTTAGTACGCAGTATTTT.

Remarks on this clonotype: The junction does not match germline at one end; this may be a read error. The chain combines TRBV4-2 with TRBJ1-2; 12 nucleotides agree with TRBD1. The CDR3 totals 15 residues. Germline CDR1 is LGHNA and CDR2 is YNFKEQ. The DNA for the CDR3 is TGTGCCAGCAGCCCACCGGGACAGGGGGCGCTTGGCCACACCTTC. Translating gives CASSPPGQGALGHTF.

The V call is TRBV7-9, the J call TRBJ1-2; D is uncertain. Germline CDR1 and CDR2: SEHNR and FQNEAQ (reference sequence). With 3 bases removed from V and 1 base from J, the gap between germline ends came to 12 bases. The CDR3 has 15 residues. The CDR3 DNA is TGTGCCAGCAGCTTCATCGCAGGATATAACTATGGCTACACCTTC. Protein: CASSFIAGYNYGYTF.

This clonotype was seen more than once but under ten times. V usage is TRBV27 and J usage is TRBJ2-1; 7 bases fit TRBD2. This CDR3 comprises 18 residues. V trimming: 6 bases; J trimming: 0 bases; junction bases outside the gene matches: 14. Looked up from germline, CDR1 is MNHEY and CDR2 is SMNVEV (reference sequence). The chain's CDR3 is CASSARASGFLSYNEQFF. The CDR3, as DNA: TGTGCCAGCAGCGCCCGGGCTAGCGGTTTTCTCTCCTACAATGAGCAGTTCTTC.

V and J are TRBV7-2 and TRBJ2-7; 10 bases map to TRBD1. Germline V lookup: CDR1 SGHTA, CDR2 FQGNSA. The CDR3 is made up of 13 amino acids. V shed 5 bases, J shed 9 bases, and the junction held 7 bases outside the gene matches. This chain's CDR3 is CASSKDRGWGQYF. CDR3 in DNA: TGTGCCAGCAGCAAGGACAGGGGGTGGGGGCAGTACTTC.

This clonotype was observed a handful of times. V usage is TRBV2 and J usage is TRBJ2-3; 7 bases fit TRBD1. The J segment lost 3 bases and the V segment lost 6 bases, leaving 15 bases of the junction unmatched. There are 17 residues in the CDR3. Germline loops: CDR1 SNHLY, CDR2 FYNNEI. This chain's CDR3 is CASSMLDRVRDTDTQYF. The CDR3 DNA reads TGTGCCAGCAGCATGCTTGACAGGGTTCGAGATACAGATACGCAGTATTTT.

There are a few counts of this clonotype. The J gene is TRBJ1-1, the V gene TRBV6-2 or TRBV6-3; D is undetermined. V lost 3 bases and J lost 0, with 11 bases in between. The CDR3 runs to 15 residues. Germline V gives CDR1 MNHEY, CDR2 SVGEGT. CDR3 in amino acids: CASSYSGMMNTEAFF. The DNA of the CDR3 is TGTGCCAGCAGTTATAGCGGGATGATGAACACTGAAGCTTTCTTT.

This chain connects TRBV5-6 to TRBJ2-1, with a tentative D call TRBD2 (6 bases). Trimming took 6 bases from V and 0 from J, leaving 13 bases between them. The CDR3 is made up of 15 amino acids. CDR1 and CDR2 from the germline V gene are SGHDT and YYEEEE. The CDR3 here is CASTLGGVSYNEQFF. The CDR3 DNA sequence: TGTGCCAGCACCCTAGGAGGGGTCTCCTACAATGAGCAGTTCTTC.

This rearrangement joins TRBV7-4 to TRBJ2-3, with 10 bases aligning to TRBD1. CDR3 length equals 16 residues. Germline lookup yields CDR1 SGHVT and CDR2 SQSDAQ. The J segment lost 5 bases and the V segment lost 5 bases, leaving 10 bases of the junction unmatched. CDR3 bases: TGTGCCAGCAGCCCGACCGGGACAGGGGTGAAAGATACGCAGTATTTT. This sequence encodes CASSPTGTGVKDTQYF.

This clonotype came up a few times. The CDR3 nucleotides are TGTGCCAGCAGCTTAGTGGGACAGGCTACCGAGACCCAGTACTTC. It encodes CASSLVGQATETQYF. The genes are TRBV7-3 and TRBJ2-5; TRBD1 aligns across 8 bases. After removal of 2 bases from V and 5 bases from J, the junction contained 7 bases not matched to a gene. The CDR3 length is 15 residues. The germline CDR1 and CDR2 sequences are SGHTA and FQGTGA.

In DNA form, the CDR3 reads TGCAGTGCTCACCCCTTAGCGGGAGAGGCAGGTGAGCAGTTCTTC. Encoded protein: CSAHPLAGEAGEQFF. V usage is TRBV20-1 and J usage is TRBJ2-1; 9 bases map to TRBD2. V lost 5 bases to trimming and J lost 9 bases; unmatched junction nucleotides: 14. This CDR3 spans 15 amino acids. Germline CDR1 is DFQATT and CDR2 is SNEGSKA (reference sequence).

This clonotype was seen only a few times. The rearrangement links TRBV6-2 or TRBV6-3 to TRBJ2-1; TRBD2 matches 11 bases. V lost 5 bases to trimming and J lost 10 bases; unmatched junction nucleotides: 13. The CDR3 runs 16 residues. Germline V gene data show CDR1 as MNHEY and CDR2 as SVGEGT. In DNA form, the CDR3 reads TGTGCCAGCAGTCCCTCGAGGCTAGCGGGAGGTGGGGAGCAGTTCTTC. Its protein is CASSPSRLAGGGEQFF.

The chain has TRBV6-1 and TRBJ2-1; D is uncertain. CDR1 and CDR2 (germline): MNHNS, SASEGT. Trimming cost V 4 bases and J 9 bases, with 7 bases left between them. This CDR3 has 11 residues. The CDR3 protein is CASSAPGEQFF. Written as DNA, the CDR3 is TGTGCCAGCAGTGCCCCGGGTGAGCAGTTCTTC.

This sequence joins TRBV7-2 and TRBJ2-7, with 9 nucleotides matching TRBD1. Germline V gene lookup returns CDR1 SGHTA and CDR2 FQGNSA. This CDR3 spans 15 amino acids. Trimming at V came to 5 bases and at J to 3 bases, leaving 8 bases not matched to a gene. In DNA form, the CDR3 reads TGTGCCAGCAGCGGACGGACAGGGGAGAACTACGAGCAGTACTTC. Its translation is CASSGRTGENYEQYF.

The chain couples TRBV7-2 to TRBJ2-1; 9 nucleotides agree with TRBD2. This CDR3 region has 12 residues. V was pared by 2 bases and J by 12 bases, with 2 bases of the junction left unmatched. Germline V CDR1 and CDR2: SGHTA, FQGNSA. Written as DNA, the CDR3 is TGTGCCAGCAGCTTACAAGCGGGAGGGCAGTTCTTC. Translation gives CASSLQAGGQFF.

This clonotype occurred a few times. V usage is TRBV20-1 and J usage is TRBJ1-5, with D possibly TRBD1 on 6 matching bases. CDR3 length equals 17 residues. The V gene's germline CDR1 is DFQATT and CDR2 SNEGSKA (reference sequence). Trimming removed 0 bases at V and 0 bases at J, with 15 bases between. CDR3 sequence (DNA): TGCAGTGCTAGAGAGCCGTCCGGACAGAGTAGCAATCAGCCCCAGCATTTT. It specifies CSAREPSGQSSNQPQHF.

In this sample, this clonotype turned up a few times. CDR3 protein: CASSQARTGNTEAFF. CDR3 coding DNA: TGCGCCAGCAGCCAGGCCCGAACAGGGAACACTGAAGCTTTCTTT. The rearrangement joins TRBV4-3 to TRBJ1-1, with D possibly matching TRBD1 (5 bases). Germline V gives CDR1 LGHNA, CDR2 YSLEER. There are 15 residues in the CDR3. The ends were cut back, 3 bases at V and 1 base at J, with 12 bases in the middle.

The rearrangement uses TRBV15 and TRBJ2-1; the match to TRBD2 covers 9 bases. CDR3 size: 16 residues. The V gene's germline CDR1 is LNHNV and CDR2 YYDKDF (reference sequence). With 1 base clipped from V and 8 bases from J, the junction kept 9 bases outside the gene matches. CDR3 bases: TGTGCCACCAGCAGAGGTAGTAGCGGGAGTCCAGATGAGCAGTTCTTC. Amino acids: CATSRGSSGSPDEQFF.

The genes are TRBV27 and TRBJ1-1; D remains unclear. Germline CDR1 MNHEY, CDR2 SMNVEV (reference sequence). V lost 4 bases to trimming and J lost 1 base, with 10 bases between them. The CDR3 is made up of 14 amino acids. The CDR3 DNA reads TGTGCCAGCAGTTGGGCACAACGGAACACTGAAGCTTTCTTT. Amino acid sequence: CASSWAQRNTEAFF.

For the CDR3, the DNA is TGTGCCAGCAGTCCGACGACAGCAAATCAAGAGACCCAGTACTTC. This codes for CASSPTTANQETQYF. This chain uses TRBV25-1 with TRBJ2-5, with D perhaps TRBD1 (5 bases). CDR3 length: 15 residues. Germline lookup yields CDR1 MGHDK and CDR2 SYGVNS. V lost 5 bases, J lost 2 bases, and 15 bases lay in between.

The chain recombines TRBV19 with TRBJ1-2, with TRBD1 matching 7 bases. The CDR3 extends over 13 amino acids. The ends lost 9 bases at V and 8 bases at J; junction bases unmatched: 12. The germline V gene has CDR1 LNHDA and CDR2 SQIVND (reference sequence). The DNA for the CDR3 is TGTGCCAGCGAAGGCGAGGGGGCACACGGCTACACCTTC. This codes for CASEGEGAHGYTF.